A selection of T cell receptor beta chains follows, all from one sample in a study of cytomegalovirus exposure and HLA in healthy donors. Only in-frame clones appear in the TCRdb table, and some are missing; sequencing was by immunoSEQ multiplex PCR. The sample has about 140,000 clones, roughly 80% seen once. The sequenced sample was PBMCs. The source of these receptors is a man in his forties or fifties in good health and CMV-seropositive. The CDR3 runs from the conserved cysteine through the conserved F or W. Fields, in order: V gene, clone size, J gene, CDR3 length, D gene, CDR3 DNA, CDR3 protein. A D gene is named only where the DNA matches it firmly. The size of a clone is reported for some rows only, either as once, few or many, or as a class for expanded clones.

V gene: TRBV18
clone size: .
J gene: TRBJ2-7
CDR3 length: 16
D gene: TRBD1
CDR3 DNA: TGTGCCAGCTCACTCTCCGGGACAGGGTCATCGCGGGAGCAGTACTTC
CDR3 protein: CASSLSGTGSSREQYF

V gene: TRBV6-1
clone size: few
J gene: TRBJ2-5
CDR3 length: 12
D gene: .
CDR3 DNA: TGTGCCAGCGCCGGGACAATCGTGACCCAGTACTTC
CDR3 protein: CASAGTIVTQYF

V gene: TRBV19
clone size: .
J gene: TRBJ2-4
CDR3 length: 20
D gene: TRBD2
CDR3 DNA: TGTGCCAGTAGTACAACCTCGCCGGGACTAGCGGTGATAGCCAAAAACATTCAGTACTTC
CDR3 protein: CASSTTSPGLAVIAKNIQYF

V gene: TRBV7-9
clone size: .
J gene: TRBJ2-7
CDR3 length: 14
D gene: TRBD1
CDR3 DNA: TGTTCCAGCAGCCCCTCGGGGGACAGGGGAGAGCGGTACTTC
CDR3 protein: CSSSPSGDRGERYF

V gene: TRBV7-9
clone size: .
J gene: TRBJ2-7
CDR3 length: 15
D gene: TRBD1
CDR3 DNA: TGTGCCAGCAGCAGTGGAGACAGGGTGAACTACGAGCAGTACTTC
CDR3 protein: CASSSGDRVNYEQYF

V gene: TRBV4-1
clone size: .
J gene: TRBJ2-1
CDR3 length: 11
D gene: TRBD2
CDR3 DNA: TGCGCCAGCAGTCCCGGGACTAGGCAGTTCTTC
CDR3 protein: CASSPGTRQFF

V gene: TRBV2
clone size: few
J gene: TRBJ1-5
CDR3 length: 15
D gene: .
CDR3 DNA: TGTGCCAGCAGTTCCGGGATCTCCAGCAATCAGCCCCAGCATTTT
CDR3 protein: CASSSGISSNQPQHF

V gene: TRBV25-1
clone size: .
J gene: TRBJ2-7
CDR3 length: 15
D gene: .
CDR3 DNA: TGTGCCAGCAGTGAATTAGGGGTCACGGTCTACGAGCAGTACTTC
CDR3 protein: CASSELGVTVYEQYF

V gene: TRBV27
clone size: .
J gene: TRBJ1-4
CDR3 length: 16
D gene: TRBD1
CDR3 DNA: TGTGCCAGCAGTTTTCAGGGGGCCTCAACTAATGAAAAACTGTTTTTT
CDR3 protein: CASSFQGASTNEKLFF

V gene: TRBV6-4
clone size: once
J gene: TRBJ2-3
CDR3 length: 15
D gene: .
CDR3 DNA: TGTGCCAGCAGTGACGGGGGGGCTAGCACAGATACGCAGTATTTT
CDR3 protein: CASSDGGASTDTQYF

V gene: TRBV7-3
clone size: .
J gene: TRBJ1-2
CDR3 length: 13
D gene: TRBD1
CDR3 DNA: TGTGCCAGCAGCTTGGACAGGGGAGATGGCTACACCTTC
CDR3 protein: CASSLDRGDGYTF

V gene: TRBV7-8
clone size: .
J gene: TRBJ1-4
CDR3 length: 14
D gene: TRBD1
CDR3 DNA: TGTGCCAGCAGCCTAGGGACAGTGAATGAAAAACTGTTTTTT
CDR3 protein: CASSLGTVNEKLFF

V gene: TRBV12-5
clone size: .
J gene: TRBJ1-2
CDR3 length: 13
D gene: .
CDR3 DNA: TGTGCTAGTGGTTTGGTGCGGGGGCGAGGCTACACCTTC
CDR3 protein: CASGLVRGRGYTF

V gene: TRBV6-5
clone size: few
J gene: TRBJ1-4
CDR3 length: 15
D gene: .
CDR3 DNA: TGTGCCAGCAGCGCGACAGGCGAGGCTAATGAAAAACTGTTTTTT
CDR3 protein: CASSATGEANEKLFF

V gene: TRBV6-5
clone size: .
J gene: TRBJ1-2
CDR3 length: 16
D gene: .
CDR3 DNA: TGTGCCAGCAGTTACTCTAGCGGGGTCGGAAGCTATGGCTACACCTTC
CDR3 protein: CASSYSSGVGSYGYTF

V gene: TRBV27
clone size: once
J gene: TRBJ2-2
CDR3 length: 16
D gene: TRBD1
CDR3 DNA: TGTGCCAGCAGTTTCCGACAGGGACATTCCGAGCGGGAGCTGTTTTTT
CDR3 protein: CASSFRQGHSERELFF

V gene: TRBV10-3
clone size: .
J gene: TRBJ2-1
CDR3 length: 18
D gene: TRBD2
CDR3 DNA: TGTGCCATCAGTGAAGGGACTAGCGGGGGGAAGGTTTTCAATGAGCAGTTCTTC
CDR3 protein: CAISEGTSGGKVFNEQFF

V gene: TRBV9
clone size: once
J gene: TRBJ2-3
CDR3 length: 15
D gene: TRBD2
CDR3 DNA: TGTGCCAGCAGCCCTCGACTAGCGGGCACAGATACGCAGTATTTT
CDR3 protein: CASSPRLAGTDTQYF

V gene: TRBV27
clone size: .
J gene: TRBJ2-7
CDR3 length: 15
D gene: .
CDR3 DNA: TGTGCCAGCAGTTTACTCCGGGGTCAGCCCTACGAGCAGTACTTC
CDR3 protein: CASSLLRGQPYEQYF

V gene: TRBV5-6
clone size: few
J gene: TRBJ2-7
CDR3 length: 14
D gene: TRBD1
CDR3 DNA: TGTGCCAGCAGCGTCCGGGACAGGGGGCGAGAGCAGTACTTC
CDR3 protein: CASSVRDRGREQYF

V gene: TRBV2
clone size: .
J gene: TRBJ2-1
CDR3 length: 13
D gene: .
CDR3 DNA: TGTGCCAGCAGCGAGGAGGTGGGTTATGAGCAGTTCTTC
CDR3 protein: CASSEEVGYEQFF

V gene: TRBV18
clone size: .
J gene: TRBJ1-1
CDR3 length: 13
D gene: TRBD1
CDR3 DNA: TGTGCCAGCTCACCCCCGGACAGGGTAGGAGCTTTCTTT
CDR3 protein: CASSPPDRVGAFF

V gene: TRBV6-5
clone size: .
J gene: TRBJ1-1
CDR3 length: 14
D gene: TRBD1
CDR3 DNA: TGTGCCAGCCACAGGGGACAGGGAGGGACTGAAGCTTTCTTT
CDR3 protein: CASHRGQGGTEAFF

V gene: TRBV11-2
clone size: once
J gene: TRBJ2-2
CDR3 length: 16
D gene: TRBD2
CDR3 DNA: TGTGCCAGCAGCTCTAGCGGGGGGGCCCGAACCGGGGAGCTGTTTTTT
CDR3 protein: CASSSSGGARTGELFF

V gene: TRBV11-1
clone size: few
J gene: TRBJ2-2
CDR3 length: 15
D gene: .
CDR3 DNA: TGTGCCAGCAGCAAACCCTTAGCGTCACCCGGGGAGCTGTTTTTT
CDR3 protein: CASSKPLASPGELFF

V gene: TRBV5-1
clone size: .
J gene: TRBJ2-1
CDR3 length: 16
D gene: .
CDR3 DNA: TGCGCCAGCAGCTTGTACAGTTTAGGCTCCTACAATGAGCAGTTCTTC
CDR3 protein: CASSLYSLGSYNEQFF

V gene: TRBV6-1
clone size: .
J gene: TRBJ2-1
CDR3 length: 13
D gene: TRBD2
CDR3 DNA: TGTGCCAGCAAGGTAGCGGGAGGGTACGAGCAGTTCTTC
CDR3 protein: CASKVAGGYEQFF

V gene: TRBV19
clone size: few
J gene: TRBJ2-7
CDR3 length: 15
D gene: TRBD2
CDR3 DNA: TGTGCCAGTTCCAACGGACTAGCAGGTCCCTACGAGCAGTACTTC
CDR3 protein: CASSNGLAGPYEQYF

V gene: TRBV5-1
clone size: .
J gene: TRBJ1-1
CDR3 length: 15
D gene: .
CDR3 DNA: TGCGCCAGCAGCTTCCTCTTCGGGGGGAACACTGAAGCTTTCTTT
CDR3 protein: CASSFLFGGNTEAFF

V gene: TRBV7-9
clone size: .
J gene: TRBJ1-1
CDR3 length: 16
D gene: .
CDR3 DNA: TGTGCCAGCAGCTTAGAAGTCGCCAGCGCGAACACTGAAGCTTTCTTT
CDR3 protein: CASSLEVASANTEAFF

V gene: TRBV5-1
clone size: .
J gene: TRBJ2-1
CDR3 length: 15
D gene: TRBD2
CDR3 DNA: TGCGCCAGCAGCCCACCTAGCGGGAACTACAATGAGCAGTTCTTC
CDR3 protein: CASSPPSGNYNEQFF

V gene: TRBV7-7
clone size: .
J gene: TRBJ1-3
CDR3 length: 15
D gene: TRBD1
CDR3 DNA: TGTGCCAGCAGCCCCATGACAGGGGCTGGAAACACCATATATTTT
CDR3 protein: CASSPMTGAGNTIYF

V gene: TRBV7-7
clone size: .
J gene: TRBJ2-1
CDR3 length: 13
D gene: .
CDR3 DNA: TGTGCTAGCAGCCCAGGGGGGAACAATGAGCAGTTCTTC
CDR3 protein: CASSPGGNNEQFF

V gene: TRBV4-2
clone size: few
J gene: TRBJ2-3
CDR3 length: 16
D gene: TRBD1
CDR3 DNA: TGTGCCAGCAGCCCCCCGAGGGACAGGGGTCCAGATACGCAGTATTTT
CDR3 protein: CASSPPRDRGPDTQYF

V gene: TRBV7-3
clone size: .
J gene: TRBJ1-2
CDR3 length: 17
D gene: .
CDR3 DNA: TGTGCCAGCAGCTTAACAGGGGGAGCCGGGACGAACTATGGCTACACCTTC
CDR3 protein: CASSLTGGAGTNYGYTF

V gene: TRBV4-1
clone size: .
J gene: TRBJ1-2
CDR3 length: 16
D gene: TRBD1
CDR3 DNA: TGCGCCAGCAGCCCGATAAGACAGGGCGGGCCTATGGGCTACACCTTC
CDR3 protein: CASSPIRQGGPMGYTF

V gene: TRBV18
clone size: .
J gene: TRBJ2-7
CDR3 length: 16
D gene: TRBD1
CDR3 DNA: TGTGCCAGCTCGCAGGGACAGCCCATCGTCCTCTACGAGCAGTACTTC
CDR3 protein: CASSQGQPIVLYEQYF